Listed here are 29 T cell receptor beta chains from one sample, sequenced in a study of T cell repertoires in cytomegalovirus infection. These receptors lack a known antigen. TCRdb reprocessed the reads via MiXCR and lists one record per CDR3 protein. Among hundreds of thousands of distinct CDR3 sequences listed, 30% to 35% were seen once. The specimen was cultured CD8+ T cells from PBMCs, collected from culture after CMV antigen stimulation. The receptors were gathered from a human donor in good health (CMV status not recorded). Some clones in this sample may be carry-over from other donors' samples.

V is TRBV20-1 and J is TRBJ1-2; D gene uncertain. CDR3 length equals 11 residues. Trimming pared 2 bases from V and 7 bases from J, leaving 8 bases between. Germline CDR1 and CDR2: DFQATT and SNEGSKA (reference sequence). The CDR3 spells CSARSAVGYTF. The CDR3 DNA reads as TGCAGTGCTAGATCCGCGGTTGGCTACACCTTC.

This clonotype was observed a few times. J is TRBJ2-3 and V is TRBV11-2; D perhaps matches TRBD2 (6 bases). CDR1 is SGHAT, CDR2 FQNNGV, per germline. V was pared by 3 bases and J by 4 bases, with 14 bases between. This CDR3 contains 15 residues. In nucleotides, the CDR3 is TGTGCCAGCAGCTTCGACCTCTGGAGGGCAGATACGCAGTATTTT. It is translated as CASSFDLWRADTQYF. Using reference TRBV11-2 and TRBJ2-3 for the parts outside the CDR3, the full variable domain is EAGVAQSPRYKIIEKRQSVAFWCNPISGHATLYWYQQILGQGPKLLIQFQNNGVVDDSQLPKDRFSAERLKGVDSTLKIQPAKLEDSAVYLCASSFDLWRADTQYFGPGTRLTVL.

This chain links TRBV5-1 with TRBJ2-3, with 8 bases fitting TRBD1. V shed 4 bases and J 0 bases; nucleotides not matched to a gene: 10. CDR3 size: 17 residues. CDR1 SGHRS and CDR2 YFSETQ come from the germline V gene. The CDR3 DNA is TGCGCCAGCAGCCAAGGACAGGGTAGTTATAGCACAGATACGCAGTATTTT. Translation: CASSQGQGSYSTDTQYF.

This clonotype has a handful of counts. The chain combines TRBV6-2 or TRBV6-3 with TRBJ2-4; no definite D call. The CDR3 covers 14 residues. With 7 bases removed from V and 5 bases from J, the gap between germline ends came to 15 bases. Germline CDR1 MNHEY, CDR2 SVGEGT. CDR3 DNA sequence: TGTGCCAGCAACAAACCATATCCAGAAAACATTCAGTACTTC. Translation gives CASNKPYPENIQYF.

To note about this clonotype: Mismatch with germline at one junction end may stem from a read error. The chain uses TRBV6-2 or TRBV6-3 and TRBJ2-1, with D maybe TRBD2 (5 bases). This CDR3 is built from 12 residues. The V gene's germline CDR1 is MNHEY and CDR2 SVGEGT. The CDR3 here is CVSGYPNNEQFF. The CDR3 DNA follows: TGTGTCAGCGGTTACCCCAACAATGAGCAGTTCTTC.

The chain is built from TRBV7-9 and TRBJ2-2; 8 bases agree with TRBD1. Germline loops: CDR1 SEHNR, CDR2 FQNEAQ (reference sequence). The CDR3 sequence is 20 residues long. Losses at the gene ends were 3 bases for V and 3 bases for J; bases not matched to a gene: 18. CDR3: CASSFPARGRGREDTGELFF. The CDR3 DNA reads as TGTGCCAGCAGCTTCCCCGCTCGGGGCAGGGGGCGCGAGGACACCGGGGAGCTGTTTTTT.

This sequence joins TRBV7-9 and TRBJ1-1, with D perhaps TRBD1 (5 bases). Germline V gene data show CDR1 as SEHNR and CDR2 as FQNEAQ (reference sequence). Trimming cost V 8 bases and J 2 bases, with 18 bases left between them. The CDR3 is 15 amino acids. The CDR3 DNA is TGTGCCAGCGGGAGGAGGGGTCTCAACAACACTGAAGCTTTCTTT. This sequence encodes CASGRRGLNNTEAFF.

The rearrangement uses TRBV29-1 and TRBJ1-2; possibly TRBD1 for D (5 bases). V lost 1 base, J lost 8 bases, and 11 bases lay in between. This CDR3 spans 12 amino acids. Germline-derived CDR1 and CDR2 are SQVTM and ANQGSEA. CDR3 nucleotide sequence: TGCAGCGTTGAAGGGGGGACGGCCGGCTACACCTTC. Its protein is CSVEGGTAGYTF.

The V gene is TRBV5-1, the J gene TRBJ2-2; D unresolved. CDR3 length: 16 residues. Germline V gene lookup returns CDR1 SGHRS and CDR2 YFSETQ. V was pared by 1 base and J by 0 bases, with 10 bases between. Here the CDR3 DNA reads TGCGCCAGCAGCTTGCTTCGCCCGTCGAACACCGGGGAGCTGTTTTTT. Protein: CASSLLRPSNTGELFF.

In its sample, this clonotype was seen many times. The chain couples TRBV6-1 to TRBJ2-5, with 10 bases identical to TRBD2. V was clipped by 4 bases and J by 4 bases; unmatched bases: 6. The CDR3 has 15 residues. Looked up from germline, CDR1 is MNHNS and CDR2 is SASEGT. CDR3 region: CASSVPLAGPETQYF. The CDR3 nucleotides are TGTGCCAGCAGTGTCCCACTAGCGGGGCCAGAGACCCAGTACTTC.

The V and J genes are TRBV28 and TRBJ2-1; TRBD2 is a possible D gene (5 bases). Trimming shortened V by 6 bases and J by 5 bases, and 20 bases separated the two germline ends. CDR3 size: 16 residues. Germline assignment: CDR1 MDHEN and CDR2 SYDVKM. The CDR3 DNA follows: TGTGCCAGCAGCATTCTGGAGGCCCCACCCCACAATGAGCAGTTCTTC. This codes for CASSILEAPPHNEQFF. Filled out from reference TRBV28 and TRBJ2-1, the complete variable domain reads DVKVTQSSRYLVKRTGEKVFLECVQDMDHENMFWYRQDPGLGLRLIYFSYDVKMKEKGDIPEGYSVSREKKERFSLILESASTNQTSMYLCASSILEAPPHNEQFFGPGTRLTVL.

In this sample, this clonotype turned up many times. The chain is built from TRBV7-2 and TRBJ1-2; D is unclear. V lost 3 bases, J lost 3 bases, and 17 bases lay in between. The CDR3 is made up of 16 amino acids. The V gene's germline CDR1 is SGHTA and CDR2 FQGNSA. Written as DNA, the CDR3 is TGTGCCAGCAGCTTGATAGGAGGGCAGGTCGACTATGGCTACACCTTC. Protein sequence: CASSLIGGQVDYGYTF.

This chain links TRBV7-9 with TRBJ2-7, with D perhaps assigned TRBD1 or TRBD2 (5 bases each). V was pared by 5 bases and J by 4 bases, with 21 bases between. The CDR3 contains 16 residues. CDR1 and CDR2 from the germline V gene are SEHNR and FQNEAQ (reference sequence). CDR3 sequence (DNA): TGTGCCAGCAGCCCCCCAAACGGGACGGCCGTTTACGAGCAGTACTTC. It encodes CASSPPNGTAVYEQYF.

This clonotype came up a few times. The chain combines TRBV7-9 with TRBJ1-2; D not resolved. The CDR3 has 15 amino acids. Per the germline V gene, CDR1 is SEHNR and CDR2 is FQNEAQ (reference sequence). V was trimmed by 4 bases and J by 6 bases, leaving 18 bases between them. CDR3 nucleotide sequence: TGTGCCAGCAGCTCCCCTAATCGGGATTGGAATGGCTACACCTTC. This encodes CASSSPNRDWNGYTF.

V and J are TRBV7-9 and TRBJ2-3; a weak D match, TRBD2 (6 bases). V was shortened by 5 bases and J by 5 bases, with 20 bases between the two germline ends. Germline CDR1 reads SEHNR; CDR2 reads FQNEAQ (reference sequence). The CDR3 runs to 16 residues. The CDR3 here is CASSVRLKGGIDTQYF. In nucleotides, the CDR3 is TGTGCCAGCAGCGTTCGTTTAAAAGGAGGGATAGATACGCAGTATTTT.

Comments on this clonotype: A junction boundary mismatches the germline segment, possibly from a read error. The CDR3 sequence: CVSSTGEEPTNEKLFF. The CDR3 DNA reads TGCGTCAGCAGCACAGGGGAGGAACCAACTAATGAAAAACTGTTTTTT. The chain recombines TRBV5-1 with TRBJ1-4, with 7 bases that match TRBD1. The CDR3 contains 16 residues. The V gene's germline CDR1 is SGHRS and CDR2 YFSETQ.

The chain joins TRBV7-8 to TRBJ2-2, with D tentatively TRBD1 (5 bases). This CDR3 has 15 amino acids. Germline V gives CDR1 SGHVS, CDR2 FQNEAQ. The ends were cut back, 1 base at V and 6 bases at J, with 12 bases in the middle. The CDR3 region is CASSLGQGISGELFF. In DNA, the CDR3 is TGTGCCAGCAGCTTAGGGCAGGGAATCTCCGGGGAGCTGTTTTTT. The whole variable domain, filled in from reference TRBV7-8 and TRBJ2-2, reads GAGVSQSPRYKVAKRGQDVALRCDPISGHVSLFWYQQALGQGPEFLTYFQNEAQLDKSGLPSDRFFAERPEGSVSTLKIQRTQQEDSAVYLCASSLGQGISGELFFGEGSRLTVL.

The chain links TRBV27 to TRBJ2-7; D uncertain. Germline V gene data show CDR1 as MNHEY and CDR2 as SMNVEV (reference sequence). V gave up 8 bases and J gave up 6 bases, with 20 bases separating them. The CDR3 runs to 14 residues. The CDR3 is CASRPTHTSPEQYF. The CDR3 DNA sequence: TGTGCCAGCCGACCCACTCATACCTCCCCCGAGCAGTACTTC.

The chain combines TRBV6-6 with TRBJ1-4; weak D call: TRBD1 (5 bases). Germline V gene sequence: CDR1 MNHNY, CDR2 SVGAGI (reference sequence). The length of the CDR3 is 17 residues. Trimming took off 4 bases at V and 4 bases at J, with 19 bases between the two ends. The CDR3 loop reads CASSSRGDVGFNEKLFF. The CDR3 bases are TGTGCCAGCAGTTCCCGCGGGGACGTAGGATTTAATGAAAAACTGTTTTTT.

This clonotype came up many times. V gene TRBV19 combines with J gene TRBJ2-5; 11 bases line up with TRBD1. The CDR3 runs to 15 residues. Germline V gene sequence: CDR1 LNHDA, CDR2 SQIVND (reference sequence). V shed 3 bases and J 4 bases; nucleotides not matched to a gene: 4. The CDR3 bases are TGTGCCAGTAGTATCCTCGGGACAGGGGGAGAGACCCAGTACTTC. It yields the protein CASSILGTGGETQYF.

This clonotype was seen ten or more times. The genes are TRBV12-3 or TRBV12-4 and TRBJ2-6; D is uncertain. This CDR3 comprises 15 residues. The V and J ends lost 5 bases and 0 bases respectively, with 8 bases between them. CDR3: CASSPQDSGANVLTF. As DNA, the CDR3 is TGTGCCAGCAGTCCTCAGGACTCTGGGGCCAACGTCCTGACTTTC.

The chain uses TRBV13 and TRBJ1-3; a weak D match, TRBD1 (5 bases). The CDR3 runs 15 residues. Germline CDR1 and CDR2: PRHDT and FYEKMQ (reference sequence). V lost 3 bases to trimming and J lost 0 bases, with 9 bases between them. The CDR3 coding sequence is TGTGCCAGCAGCTTCTTCCAGGGCTCTGGAAACACCATATATTTT. Its translation is CASSFFQGSGNTIYF.

This clonotype has just a few counts. The rearrangement uses TRBV12-3 or TRBV12-4 and TRBJ2-3, with 9 bases that match TRBD1. CDR3 length: 17 residues. Losses at the gene ends were 7 bases for V and 5 bases for J; bases not matched to a gene: 16. The CDR3 loop reads CASTLSPTGGTEDTQYF. In nucleotides, the CDR3 is TGTGCCAGCACCTTGTCCCCCACAGGGGGCACGGAAGATACGCAGTATTTT.

This clonotype has only a few counts. The chain uses TRBV9 and TRBJ2-1, with TRBD2 matching 8 bases. The CDR3 consists of 19 residues. Trimming cost V 1 base and J 0 bases; bases outside gene matches: 12. The germline V gene encodes CDR1 SGDLS and CDR2 YYNGEE. In nucleotides, the CDR3 is TGTGCCAGCAGCGTAAAGGCTAGCGGGCGCGATAGCTCCTACAATGAGCAGTTCTTC. Its translation: CASSVKASGRDSSYNEQFF.

DNA of the CDR3: TGTGCCAGCAGCCTCAGGGGGCGAAGTAGGGATACGCAGTATTTT. It codes for CASSLRGRSRDTQYF. The chain combines TRBV4-2 with TRBJ2-3; TRBD1 agrees at 8 bases. V gave up 4 bases and J gave up 6 bases; unmatched junction bases: 9. CDR3 length: 15 residues. Germline CDR1 LGHNA, CDR2 YNFKEQ.

Only a few counts were recorded for this clonotype. The chain combines TRBV2 with TRBJ2-7, with D possibly TRBD1 on 6 matching bases. V was pared by 6 bases and J by 1 base, with 10 bases between. This CDR3 is built from 13 residues. Germline lookup yields CDR1 SNHLY and CDR2 FYNNEI. The CDR3 DNA follows: TGTGCCAGCAGCGGGGACAATTCCTACGAGCAGTACTTC. This translates into CASSGDNSYEQYF.

The chain is built from TRBV7-8 and TRBJ1-4; D is uncertain. Trimming stripped 5 bases from V and 9 bases from J, with 10 bases between. Germline V gene lookup returns CDR1 SGHVS and CDR2 FQNEAQ. The CDR3 length is 12 residues. CDR3 DNA sequence: TGTGCCAGCAGCCCATGGGAACAAAAACTGTTTTTT. This codes for CASSPWEQKLFF.

This clonotype was counted between two and nine times. The chain is built from TRBV5-4 and TRBJ2-5; D is perhaps TRBD1 or TRBD2 (5 bases each). The germline V gene has CDR1 SGHNT and CDR2 YYREEE (reference sequence). The CDR3 spans 15 residues. Trimming took 3 bases from V and 3 from J, leaving 15 bases between them. The CDR3 DNA sequence: TGTGCCAGCAGCTCACTAGGGACGGTTAAAGAGACCCAGTACTTC. This codes for CASSSLGTVKETQYF. Looking up the rest from reference TRBV5-4 and TRBJ2-5 gives the full variable domain: ETGVTQSPTHLIKTRGQQVTLRCSSQSGHNTVSWYQQALGQGPQFIFQYYREEENGRGNFPPRFSGLQFPNYSSELNVNALELDDSALYLCASSSLGTVKETQYFGPGTRLLVL.

This clonotype has ten or more counts. This chain joins TRBV7-2 and TRBJ1-1, with D unclear. CDR1 and CDR2 (germline): SGHTA, FQGNSA. V lost 5 bases to trimming and J lost 1 base, with 17 bases between them. The CDR3 sequence is 16 residues long. The CDR3 here is CASSRPQRGENTEAFF. The CDR3, as DNA: TGTGCCAGCAGCCGACCACAGCGGGGAGAGAACACTGAAGCTTTCTTT. The variable domain in full, with the rest retrieved from reference TRBV7-2 and TRBJ1-1, is GAGVSQSPSNKVTEKGKDVELRCDPISGHTALYWYRQSLGQGLEFLIYFQGNSAPDKSGLPSDRFSAERTGGSVSTLTIQRTQQEDSAVYLCASSRPQRGENTEAFFGQGTRLTVV.